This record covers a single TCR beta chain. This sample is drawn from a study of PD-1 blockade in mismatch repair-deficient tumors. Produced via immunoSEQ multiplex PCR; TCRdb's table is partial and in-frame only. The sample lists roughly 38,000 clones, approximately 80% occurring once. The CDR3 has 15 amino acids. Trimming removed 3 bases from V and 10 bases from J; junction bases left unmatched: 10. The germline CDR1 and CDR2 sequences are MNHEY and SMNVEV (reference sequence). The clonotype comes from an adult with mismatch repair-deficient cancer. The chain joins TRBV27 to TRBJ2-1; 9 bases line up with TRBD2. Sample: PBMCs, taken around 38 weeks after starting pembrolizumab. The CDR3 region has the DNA TGTGCCAGCAGTTTGTCTAGCGGGATTTCAGGGGAGCAGTTCTTC. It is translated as CASSLSSGISGEQFF.